These 24 T cell receptor beta chains share one sample of origin, sequenced in a study of T-cell memory formation after mild COVID-19. TCRdb re-analysed the 5' RACE reads in MiXCR, keeping a single row per CDR3 protein. The sample has about 340,000 distinct CDR3 sequences, around 13% seen once. Sequencing was done on a sample of PBMCs or a T cell subset sorted from them (not recorded which). The receptor source for this set is a man aged 18 to 29 who had mild COVID-19 (a few samples of this study predate the infection). Cell type and time point are not known.

The chain has TRBV4-1 and TRBJ2-3; D not resolved. The V end lost 0 bases, the J end lost 2 bases, and 6 bases lay between the germline ends. This CDR3 contains 14 residues. CDR1 and CDR2 (germline): MGHRA, YSYEKL. CDR3 region: CASSQDPHTDTQYF. CDR3 in DNA: TGCGCCAGCAGCCAAGATCCACACACAGATACGCAGTATTTT.

The chain recombines TRBV5-4 with TRBJ2-7; D gene unclear. CDR1 and CDR2 (germline): SGHNT, YYREEE (reference sequence). V was shortened by 0 bases and J by 1 base, with 14 bases between the two germline ends. The CDR3 covers 16 residues. The CDR3 loop is CASSLDLAGASYEQYF. Here the CDR3 DNA reads TGTGCCAGCAGCTTGGATCTGGCAGGAGCTTCCTACGAGCAGTACTTC.

The chain employs TRBV6-6 and TRBJ2-7, with 8 bases fitting TRBD2. Germline CDR1 is MNHNY and CDR2 is SVGAGI (reference sequence). V lost 10 bases, J lost 3 bases, and 14 bases stayed unmatched. This CDR3 contains 15 residues. The CDR3 region is CATQEPRGGLYEQYF. In nucleotides, the CDR3 is TGTGCCACCCAAGAACCACGGGGGGGCCTCTACGAGCAGTACTTC.

This clonotype was detected a few times. The rearrangement joins TRBV19 to TRBJ2-3; D uncertain. This CDR3 is 15 amino acids long. Trimming stripped 3 bases from V and 1 base from J, with 11 bases between. Germline V gene lookup returns CDR1 LNHDA and CDR2 SQIVND (reference sequence). This CDR3 reads CASSINPGGTDTQYF. As DNA, the CDR3 is TGTGCCAGTAGTATTAACCCTGGCGGCACAGATACGCAGTATTTT.

The rearrangement joins TRBV9 to TRBJ2-7; 9 bases align to TRBD1. The CDR3 consists of 15 residues. Germline V CDR1 and CDR2: SGDLS, YYNGEE. The junction had 9 bases not matched to a gene; V was cut back by 4 bases and J by 4 bases. The CDR3 DNA sequence: TGTGCCAGCAGCCCGCATACAGGGGGCGGGTACGAGCAGTACTTC. It translates to CASSPHTGGGYEQYF. The entire variable domain, with the rest obtained from reference TRBV9 and TRBJ2-7, is as follows: DSGVTQTPKHLITATGQRVTLRCSPRSGDLSVYWYQQSLDQGLQFLIQYYNGEERAKGNILERFSAQQFPDLHSELNLSSLELGDSALYFCASSPHTGGGYEQYFGPGTRLTVT.

This clonotype was observed a few times. V and J are TRBV7-2 and TRBJ2-7, with D perhaps being TRBD1 or TRBD2 (6 bases each). This CDR3 has 13 residues. V lost 4 bases, J lost 3 bases, and 10 bases lay in between. The germline V gene has CDR1 SGHTA and CDR2 FQGNSA. The CDR3 is CASSYREDYEQYF. The CDR3 region has the DNA TGTGCCAGCAGCTACAGGGAGGACTACGAGCAGTACTTC.

This clonotype was recorded many times. The chain has TRBV24-1 and TRBJ2-1; the D is unclear. The CDR3 is 12 amino acids. Between the trimmed V and J ends, which lost 9 bases and 2 bases, there was a span of 7 bases. CDR1 KGHDR and CDR2 SFDVKD come from the germline V gene. CDR3 sequence (DNA): TGTGCCACCGGTTCGGCCTACAATGAGCAGTTCTTC. Translated, it gives CATGSAYNEQFF.

The rearrangement links TRBV20-1 to TRBJ1-4; D is possibly TRBD1 (6 bases). V was pared by 5 bases and J by 5 bases, with 12 bases between. The CDR3 has 13 residues. CDR1 DFQATT and CDR2 SNEGSKA come from the germline V gene (reference sequence). For the CDR3, the DNA is TGCAGTGCTCCACGGGGGGCCAATGAAAAACTGTTTTTT. Translation: CSAPRGANEKLFF.

The chain combines TRBV14 with TRBJ2-7; 9 bases agree with TRBD1. Germline CDR1 reads SGHDN; CDR2 reads FVKESK. V lost 1 base to trimming and J lost 4 bases; unmatched junction nucleotides: 8. The length of the CDR3 is 16 residues. The CDR3 protein is CASSQVGGQGFYEQYF. The CDR3 bases are TGTGCCAGCAGCCAAGTGGGCGGACAGGGGTTTTACGAGCAGTACTTC.

This rearrangement joins TRBV7-2 to TRBJ2-1; tentative D call: TRBD1 (6 bases). The germline V gene has CDR1 SGHTA and CDR2 FQGNSA. This CDR3 is 15 amino acids long. Trimming removed 5 bases from V and 8 bases from J, with 19 bases in between. The CDR3 here is CASSLDRDILDEQFF. The CDR3 bases are TGTGCCAGCAGCCTAGACCGGGACATTCTGGATGAGCAGTTCTTC.

Many counts were recorded for this clonotype. The gene calls are TRBV2 and TRBJ2-2; no reliable D call. The V and J ends lost 6 bases and 4 bases respectively, with 3 bases between them. CDR1 SNHLY and CDR2 FYNNEI come from the germline V gene. The CDR3 is made up of 11 amino acids. CDR3 sequence reads: CASSVTGELFF. DNA for the CDR3: TGTGCCAGCAGCGTCACCGGGGAGCTGTTTTTT.

This clonotype was observed many times. The chain recombines TRBV5-4 with TRBJ2-3, with 8 bases matching TRBD2. CDR1 and CDR2 from the germline V gene are SGHNT and YYREEE (reference sequence). The CDR3 is made up of 14 amino acids. V shed 2 bases and J 1 base; nucleotides not matched to a gene: 0. The CDR3 region has the DNA TGTGCCAGCAGCTTAGCGGGGGGCACAGATACGCAGTATTTT. It is translated as CASSLAGGTDTQYF.

The rearrangement uses TRBV12-3 or TRBV12-4 and TRBJ2-3, with D perhaps matching TRBD1 or TRBD2 (7 bases each). Trimming cost V 5 bases and J 0 bases, with 18 bases left between them. The CDR3 consists of 17 residues. The CDR3 loop reads CASSPYGGTASTDTQYF. In DNA, the CDR3 is TGTGCCAGCAGTCCTTACGGGGGGACAGCTAGCACAGATACGCAGTATTTT.

This clonotype was seen a few times. The chain carries TRBV20-1 and TRBJ1-2; possible D gene TRBD1, 5 bases. Germline CDR1 reads DFQATT; CDR2 reads SNEGSKA (reference sequence). The CDR3 covers 17 residues. V gave up 5 bases and J gave up 4 bases, with 26 bases separating them. CDR3 residues: CSALEGFRELSPYGYTF. In DNA, the CDR3 is TGCAGTGCTTTAGAGGGGTTCAGGGAGTTATCGCCCTATGGCTACACCTTC.

This clonotype was detected only a few times. V usage is TRBV6-6 and J usage is TRBJ2-7, with 7 bases matching TRBD1. Per germline, CDR1 MNHNY and CDR2 SVGAGI (reference sequence). CDR3 length: 14 residues. With 7 bases clipped from V and 1 base from J, the junction kept 7 bases outside the gene matches. CDR3 region: CASTTTGLSYEQYF. Written as DNA, the CDR3 is TGTGCCAGCACCACGACAGGGTTGTCCTACGAGCAGTACTTC.

At least ten counts were recorded for this clonotype. CDR3 in amino acids: CASSVHPADTQYF. Here the CDR3 DNA reads TGTGCCAGCAGCGTCCACCCCGCAGATACGCAGTATTTT. The chain uses TRBV9 and TRBJ2-3, with no clear D. From germline, CDR1 is SGDLS and CDR2 YYNGEE. CDR3 length: 13 residues. V dropped 2 bases and J dropped 4 bases, with 8 bases sitting between them.

There are a few counts of this clonotype. This chain links TRBV12-3 or TRBV12-4 with TRBJ2-3, with 7 bases matching TRBD1. V was clipped by 1 base and J by 6 bases; unmatched bases: 7. The CDR3 is 15 residues long. The chain's CDR3 is CASSLVVQGDDTQYF. The DNA for the CDR3 is TGTGCCAGCAGTTTAGTTGTGCAGGGGGACGATACGCAGTATTTT.

This clonotype was observed a few times. The rearrangement uses TRBV7-9 and TRBJ1-5; D remains ambiguous. The CDR3 loop spans 13 amino acids. Trimming shortened V by 1 base and J by 8 bases, and 9 bases separated the two germline ends. Germline CDR1 SEHNR, CDR2 FQNEAQ (reference sequence). The CDR3 DNA is TGTGCCAGCAGCTTAGAGGTAGATGAGCCCCAGCATTTT. Its protein is CASSLEVDEPQHF.

This clonotype was seen more than once but under ten times. The V call is TRBV6-1, the J call TRBJ2-3, with 9 bases that match TRBD1. V shed 3 bases and J 3 bases; nucleotides not matched to a gene: 4. Germline values: CDR1 MNHNS, CDR2 SASEGT. The CDR3 covers 15 residues. The CDR3 here is CASSDRDRDTDTQYF. The DNA for the CDR3 is TGTGCCAGCAGTGACCGGGACAGGGATACAGATACGCAGTATTTT.

This clonotype was counted only a few times. The chain is built from TRBV6-2 or TRBV6-3 and TRBJ2-2; maybe TRBD1 (6 bases). V was cut by 5 bases and J by 5 bases, with 18 bases left in between. This CDR3 spans 16 amino acids. Looked up from germline, CDR1 is MNHEY and CDR2 is SVGEGT. As DNA, the CDR3 is TGTGCCAGCAGTCCACTTACCGGTACAGGGACCGGGGAGCTGTTTTTT. This encodes CASSPLTGTGTGELFF.

This clonotype was observed at least ten times. The rearrangement joins TRBV4-2 to TRBJ2-5, with D unresolved. CDR1 is LGHNA, CDR2 YNFKEQ, per germline. The CDR3 loop spans 15 amino acids. V gave up 4 bases and J gave up 4 bases, with 16 bases separating them. The CDR3 is CASSPSMGSTETQYF. The CDR3 DNA reads TGTGCCAGCAGCCCCTCGATGGGGTCTACAGAGACCCAGTACTTC.

The chain joins TRBV20-1 to TRBJ1-2; D is ambiguous. Germline V lookup: CDR1 DFQATT, CDR2 SNEGSKA (reference sequence). The CDR3 is 12 amino acids. Trimming took off 4 bases at V and 2 bases at J, with 8 bases between the two ends. The CDR3 region has the DNA TGCAGTGCTACGATCCGGAACTATGGCTACACCTTC. This encodes CSATIRNYGYTF.

This clonotype was picked up a small number of times. The chain links TRBV7-2 to TRBJ1-1; D unclear. The V and J ends lost 6 bases and 2 bases respectively, with 10 bases between them. This CDR3 comprises 13 residues. Per germline, CDR1 SGHTA and CDR2 FQGNSA. The DNA for the CDR3 is TGTGCCAGCAGGATCGGGCCAAACACTGAAGCTTTCTTT. This encodes CASRIGPNTEAFF. Complete variable domain (other parts from reference TRBV7-2 and TRBJ1-1): GAGVSQSPSNKVTEKGKDVELRCDPISGHTALYWYRQSLGQGLEFLIYFQGNSAPDKSGLPSDRFSAERTGGSVSTLTIQRTQQEDSAVYLCASRIGPNTEAFFGQGTRLTVV.

This clonotype was seen at least ten times. This rearrangement joins TRBV5-1 to TRBJ1-5; D unclear. In germline, CDR1 is SGHRS, CDR2 YFSETQ. This CDR3 has 13 residues. V was pared by 4 bases and J by 0 bases, with 5 bases between. The CDR3 DNA reads TGCGCCAGCAGCGCTAATAGCAATCAGCCCCAGCATTTT. Translation gives CASSANSNQPQHF.